The 9 T cell receptor beta chains reported below all come from one sample, sequenced in a study of control samples from healthy donors and cancer patients. The method was immunoSEQ multiplex PCR; TCRdb's version includes in-frame clones alone and lacks a portion of them. The table lists around 150,000 clones, around 88% of them singletons. The sequenced material came from blood. The receptors were sampled from a man younger than 35 in good health.

The chain links TRBV6-6 to TRBJ1-6; unclear D gene. The CDR3 is made up of 15 amino acids. Between the trimmed V and J ends, which lost 0 bases and 10 bases, there was a span of 13 bases. The germline gives CDR1 MNHNY, CDR2 SVGAGI (reference sequence). The DNA for the CDR3 is TGTGCCAGCAGTTACTCTGTCAGTGTGCGATCACCCCTCCACTTT. Its protein is CASSYSVSVRSPLHF.

The CDR3 bases are TGTGCCAGCAGCTTAGAAAGTCTAGCGGGGGCCACAGATACGCAGTATTTT. Protein sequence: CASSLESLAGATDTQYF. J is TRBJ2-3 and V is TRBV11-2; 10 bases fit TRBD2. CDR1 and CDR2 from the germline V gene are SGHAT and FQNNGV. This CDR3 region has 17 residues. V was clipped by 0 bases and J by 2 bases; unmatched bases: 5.

V gene TRBV3-1 (or the pseudogene TRBV3-2) combines with J gene TRBJ1-1, with D unclear. There are 12 residues in the CDR3. Germline V gene lookup returns CDR1 LGHDT and CDR2 YNNKEL (reference sequence). Trimming took 1 base from V and 11 from J, leaving 11 bases between them. The DNA for the CDR3 is TGTGCCAGCAGCCAAGCTGAGGGAGGGGCTTTCTTT. Translation: CASSQAEGGAFF.

J is TRBJ2-5 and V is TRBV5-4, with 7 nucleotides matching TRBD1. The germline CDR1 and CDR2 sequences are SGHNT and YYREEE (reference sequence). This CDR3 contains 15 residues. V lost 0 bases to trimming and J lost 2 bases; unmatched junction nucleotides: 4. CDR3 coding DNA: TGTGCCAGCAGCTTGGCCCCGGGACAGCAAGAGACCCAGTACTTC. Amino acids: CASSLAPGQQETQYF.

V and J are TRBV6-2 or TRBV6-3 and TRBJ2-7, with D possibly TRBD2 on 5 matching bases. Deletions cut 3 bases from V and 5 bases from J, with 8 bases between. CDR3 length equals 12 residues. Germline loops: CDR1 MNHEY, CDR2 SVGEGT. The CDR3 DNA follows: TGTGCCAGCAGTTATCGGAGGCACGAGCAGTACTTC. Residues: CASSYRRHEQYF.

This clone has just one count. The chain combines TRBV24-1 with TRBJ2-1; maybe TRBD2 (6 bases). Per the germline V gene, CDR1 is KGHDR and CDR2 is SFDVKD. V lost 2 bases to trimming and J lost 10 bases, with 11 bases between them. CDR3 length: 13 residues. CDR3 amino acids: CATSDWGEQEQFF. CDR3 sequence (DNA): TGTGCCACCAGTGATTGGGGGGAGCAGGAGCAGTTCTTC.

The gene calls are TRBV11-3 and TRBJ2-2; 7 bases fit TRBD1. Losses at the gene ends were 5 bases for V and 3 bases for J; bases not matched to a gene: 3. This CDR3 region has 14 residues. Per the germline V gene, CDR1 is SGHNT and CDR2 is YENEEA. Here the CDR3 reads CASSLTGDTGELFF. Written as DNA, the CDR3 is TGTGCCAGCAGCCTTACAGGGGACACCGGGGAGCTGTTTTTT.

This clone was recorded at least ten times. The chain is built from TRBV20-1 and TRBJ2-2, with TRBD1 matching over 9 bases. From germline, CDR1 is DFQATT and CDR2 SNEGSKA (reference sequence). The CDR3 contains 15 residues. After removal of 3 bases from V and 4 bases from J, the junction contained 6 bases not matched to a gene. The CDR3: CSASNRQGGTGELFF. The CDR3, as DNA: TGCAGTGCTAGTAACAGACAGGGGGGCACCGGGGAGCTGTTTTTT.

The chain carries TRBV3-1 (or the pseudogene TRBV3-2) and TRBJ1-4; no reliable D call. CDR1 and CDR2 (germline): LGHDT, YNNKEL (reference sequence). This CDR3 is 14 amino acids long. V was pared by 6 bases and J by 12 bases, with 20 bases between. The CDR3 region has the DNA TGTGCCAGCAGTCCCTACCGGTCGGGTTGGGAACTGTTTTTT. It specifies CASSPYRSGWELFF.